The next 21 T cell receptor beta chains were all read from a single sample in a study of Graves' ophthalmopathy and Graves' hyperthyroidism (dated by TCRdb to about 2018). The instrument given in TCRdb is Illumina HiSeq 2000. For repertoire sequencing, the TCR beta CDR3 regions were amplified from RNA transcripts. The first round was an RT-PCR using HTBI primers with the Qiagen OneStep RT-PCR kit, and this first round was followed by a second-round multiplex PCR, then size selection and purification. TCRdb redid the processing of the public reads, applying fastp at Q25 and MiXCR, and retained in-frame beta chains. Each record represents a unique CDR3 protein, reported with the most common genes and DNA among its rows. Across this sample there are about 620,000 distinct CDR3 sequences, with 22% seen only once. Approximately 7% of the sample is held by the ten biggest clonotypes. Sequences were obtained from peripheral blood. The receptors derive from a woman aged 18 to 35 with stable Graves' hyperthyroidism. Some clones in this sample may be carry-over from other donors' samples. Donor details come from another sample of the same person, matched by shared clones.

The gene calls are TRBV12-3 or TRBV12-4 and TRBJ1-2; TRBD1 matches 10 bases. The CDR3 spans 15 residues. J lost 6 bases, V lost 5 bases, and 9 bases had no gene match. This CDR3 is CASSHGTGATDGYTF. DNA of the CDR3: TGTGCCAGCAGTCACGGGACAGGGGCGACCGATGGCTACACCTTC.

This clonotype showed up many times. The chain uses TRBV11-2 and TRBJ1-5; no firm D call. V lost 0 bases, J lost 2 bases, and 11 bases lay in between. Germline V lookup: CDR1 SGHAT, CDR2 FQNNGV. CDR3 length: 16 residues. The CDR3 here is CASSLDRGGGNQPQHF. CDR3 in DNA: TGTGCCAGCAGCTTAGATCGAGGTGGCGGCAATCAGCCCCAGCATTTT.

This clonotype was observed a handful of times. This rearrangement joins TRBV5-1 to TRBJ2-7, with D unclear. The CDR3 covers 14 residues. Per germline, CDR1 SGHRS and CDR2 YFSETQ. V was pared by 4 bases and J by 2 bases, with 13 bases between. CDR3 sequence reads: CASSRDGQAYEQYF. The CDR3, as DNA: TGCGCCAGCAGCCGAGACGGGCAAGCCTACGAGCAGTACTTC. The variable domain in full, with the rest retrieved from reference TRBV5-1 and TRBJ2-7, is KAGVTQTPRYLIKTRGQQVTLSCSPISGHRSVSWYQQTPGQGLQFLFEYFSETQRNKGNFPGRFSGRQFSNSRSEMNVSTLELGDSALYLCASSRDGQAYEQYFGPGTRLTVT.

In this sample, this clonotype turned up many times. This chain joins TRBV7-2 and TRBJ2-2, with D tentatively TRBD1 (6 bases). V was trimmed by 6 bases and J by 6 bases, leaving 17 bases between them. The CDR3 contains 15 residues. Per germline, CDR1 SGHTA and CDR2 FQGNSA. The CDR3 DNA follows: TGTGCCAGCAGTCCGTGGTCAGGGGACGCCGGGGAGCTGTTTTTT. Its protein is CASSPWSGDAGELFF.

This clonotype has a count of ten or more. V gene TRBV20-1 combines with J gene TRBJ2-2; D call uncertain. Germline lookup yields CDR1 DFQATT and CDR2 SNEGSKA (reference sequence). Between the trimmed V and J ends, which lost 6 bases and 3 bases, there was a span of 14 bases. The CDR3 is made up of 14 amino acids. The DNA of the CDR3 is TGCAGTGCCCTGGGGATCGCGGACACCGGGGAGCTGTTTTTT. Protein: CSALGIADTGELFF.

This chain uses TRBV10-3 with TRBJ1-1; the match to TRBD1 covers 8 bases. The germline gives CDR1 ENHRY, CDR2 SYGVKD. The CDR3 spans 14 residues. Trimming cost V 7 bases and J 6 bases; bases outside gene matches: 10. CDR3 DNA sequence: TGTGCCATCACTACTGGGACAGGCATACCTGAAGCTTTCTTT. It is translated as CAITTGTGIPEAFF.

This clonotype was observed many times. The rearrangement uses TRBV19 and TRBJ1-2; a weak D match, TRBD1 (5 bases). Looked up from germline, CDR1 is LNHDA and CDR2 is SQIVND (reference sequence). The CDR3 sequence is 16 residues long. Trimming stripped 4 bases from V and 3 bases from J, with 18 bases between. The CDR3 DNA sequence: TGTGCCAGTAGTAAAGGATCGGACACGCCGTACTATGGCTACACCTTC. Its translation: CASSKGSDTPYYGYTF.

The CDR3 is CASSPPGQGAEQYF. CDR3 DNA: TGTGCCAGCAGCCCGCCGGGACAGGGAGCCGAGCAGTACTTC. V usage is TRBV7-3 and J usage is TRBJ2-7; 9 nucleotides match TRBD1. This CDR3 has 14 residues. Germline V lookup: CDR1 SGHTA, CDR2 FQGTGA. V was clipped by 5 bases and J by 6 bases; unmatched bases: 8.

This clonotype was recorded many times. The V and J genes are TRBV20-1 and TRBJ2-7; D not certain. CDR3 length: 11 residues. Germline values: CDR1 DFQATT, CDR2 SNEGSKA (reference sequence). Trimming took off 0 bases at V and 2 bases at J, with 2 bases between the two ends. CDR3 nucleotide sequence: TGCAGTGCTAGAGAAACCTACGAGCAGTACTTC. Its protein product is CSARETYEQYF.

This rearrangement joins TRBV6-1 to TRBJ1-1; D remains unclear. Germline CDR1 MNHNS, CDR2 SASEGT. V lost 0 bases and J lost 1, with 3 bases in between. The CDR3 has 13 amino acids. The CDR3 DNA is TGTGCCAGCAGTGAAGCTTGGAACACTGAAGCTTTCTTT. As protein: CASSEAWNTEAFF.

This clonotype has a count of ten or more. The chain employs TRBV12-5 and TRBJ1-6; 7 bases agree with TRBD1. Unmatched junction bases numbered 5, after V lost 5 bases and J lost 7 bases. The germline gives CDR1 LGHNT, CDR2 FRNRAP. The CDR3 extends over 14 amino acids. The CDR3 coding sequence is TGTGCTAGTGGTCCGGGACAGAGAAATTCACCCCTCCACTTT. It yields the protein CASGPGQRNSPLHF.

This clonotype was counted at least ten times. The J gene is TRBJ1-2, the V gene TRBV5-5, with D unclear. V was clipped by 2 bases and J by 6 bases, with 14 bases between them. CDR3 size: 14 residues. The germline V gene encodes CDR1 SGHKS and CDR2 YYEKEE (reference sequence). The CDR3 loop is CASSLGATLDGYTF. CDR3 in DNA: TGTGCCAGCAGCTTAGGCGCGACGCTTGATGGCTACACCTTC.

This clonotype was picked up many times. The chain couples TRBV9 to TRBJ2-2; 7 bases are a match to TRBD1. V trimming: 1 base; J trimming: 6 bases; junction bases outside the gene matches: 3. CDR1 and CDR2 from the germline V gene are SGDLS and YYNGEE. The CDR3 is 14 residues long. The CDR3 region is CASSVTGVSGELFF. As DNA, the CDR3 is TGTGCCAGCAGCGTAACAGGGGTTTCCGGGGAGCTGTTTTTT.

This clonotype was counted ten times or more. The gene calls are TRBV27 and TRBJ1-2; D uncertain. The length of the CDR3 is 16 residues. Trimming took off 3 bases at V and 8 bases at J, with 22 bases between the two ends. Germline V lookup: CDR1 MNHEY, CDR2 SMNVEV (reference sequence). CDR3 amino acids: CASSLVSNGGEWGYTF. CDR3 DNA sequence: TGTGCCAGCAGTTTGGTATCAAATGGTGGGGAGTGGGGCTACACCTTC.

This rearrangement joins TRBV30 to TRBJ1-1, with D possibly being TRBD1 (6 bases). The CDR3 sequence is 14 residues long. Trimming left V 2 bases short and J 3 bases short, with 13 bases between. CDR1 and CDR2 (germline): GTSNPN, SVGIG (reference sequence). Here the CDR3 DNA reads TGTGCCTGGAGTCAGGGGACCGGGGACACTGAAGCTTTCTTT. It is translated as CAWSQGTGDTEAFF.

DNA of the CDR3: TGTGCCAGCAGACCACAGGGACGCGGCACCGGGGAGCTGTTTTTT. Its protein product is CASRPQGRGTGELFF. The genes are TRBV6-1 and TRBJ2-2; a possible D gene is TRBD1 (6 bases). CDR3 length: 15 residues. Germline lookup yields CDR1 MNHNS and CDR2 SASEGT. V lost 6 bases and J 4 bases, leaving 15 bases between the germline ends.

This clonotype was seen ten or more times. The chain links TRBV2 to TRBJ1-1; TRBD1 aligns across 8 bases. J gave up 4 bases and V 6 bases, and 7 bases lay outside the gene matches. The germline CDR1 and CDR2 sequences are SNHLY and FYNNEI. The CDR3 contains 14 residues. CDR3 sequence: CASRVITGGTEAFF. The CDR3 DNA reads TGTGCCAGCAGAGTAATAACAGGGGGCACTGAAGCTTTCTTT.

V is TRBV6-1 and J is TRBJ1-5; 7 bases fit TRBD1. CDR1 MNHNS and CDR2 SASEGT come from the germline V gene. The CDR3 is 14 residues long. J was trimmed by 3 bases and V by 5 bases; bases with no gene match: 4. CDR3 sequence (DNA): TGTGCCAGCAGTACAGACAGGGCCAATCAGCCCCAGCATTTT. It encodes CASSTDRANQPQHF.

Many counts were recorded for this clonotype. This CDR3 is CASSSQVYEQYF. The DNA of the CDR3 is TGTGCCAGCAGTTCGCAAGTCTACGAGCAGTACTTC. V and J are TRBV12-3 or TRBV12-4 and TRBJ2-7; D is unclear. The CDR3 is 12 residues long. V shed 4 bases and J shed 3 bases, with 7 bases lying between them.

This clonotype appeared many times. An end of the junction does not agree with germline; a read error may underlie this. This chain links TRBV6-5 with TRBJ1-2; D gene unclear. The germline CDR1 and CDR2 sequences are MNHEY and SVGAGI. There are 14 residues in the CDR3. The CDR3: CASSNSGRRNGYTF. The CDR3 DNA is TGTGCCAGCAGTAACTCGGGGAGACGGAATGGCTACACCTTC.

This clonotype has at least ten counts. J is TRBJ1-1 and V is TRBV6-1; D gene ambiguous. CDR1 and CDR2 (germline): MNHNS, SASEGT. V lost 10 bases and J lost 1, with 13 bases in between. The CDR3 contains 13 residues. The CDR3 loop reads CATRRGGNTEAFF. The CDR3 nucleotides are TGTGCCACTCGACGTGGAGGGAACACTGAAGCTTTCTTT.